These 7 T cell receptor beta chains were sequenced from one sample in a study of identical twins. Each CDR3 protein gets one entry after TCRdb re-called the 5' RACE reads with MiXCR. Among hundreds of thousands of distinct CDR3 sequences listed, roughly 6% were seen once. Specimen: naive T cells sorted from blood. These receptors originate from a man between 18 and 29 years old in good health.

The chain combines TRBV5-5 with TRBJ2-1; a possible D gene is TRBD2 (6 bases). The CDR3 is made up of 15 amino acids. Germline lookup yields CDR1 SGHKS and CDR2 YYEKEE (reference sequence). With 6 bases removed from V and 2 bases from J, the gap between germline ends came to 15 bases. The CDR3 coding sequence is TGTGCCAGCACCGCGACTCGACTAGCCTACAATGAGCAGTTCTTC. Translation gives CASTATRLAYNEQFF.

Ten or more counts support this clonotype. The chain has TRBV4-1 and TRBJ1-6; no clear D. The V and J ends lost 2 bases and 0 bases respectively, with 8 bases between them. Germline V lookup: CDR1 MGHRA, CDR2 YSYEKL. The CDR3 is made up of 16 amino acids. The CDR3 DNA follows: TGCGCCAGCAGCCAACTTTTGAGCTCCTATAATTCACCCCTCCACTTT. This codes for CASSQLLSSYNSPLHF.

This clonotype was picked up many times. This chain uses TRBV4-2 with TRBJ2-1, with D hard to call. CDR1 and CDR2 (germline): LGHNA, YNFKEQ. V lost 0 bases and J lost 1, with 16 bases in between. The CDR3 has 18 amino acids. As DNA, the CDR3 is TGTGCCAGCAGCCAAGAAATCCAGGACCCCAGGTCCTACAATGAGCAGTTCTTC. Encoded protein: CASSQEIQDPRSYNEQFF.

The chain links TRBV18 to TRBJ2-1, with 7 bases fitting TRBD1. With V trimmed by 5 bases and J by 9 bases, 19 bases remained unmatched. The CDR3 has 17 amino acids. Germline V gene sequence: CDR1 KGHSH, CDR2 LQKENI. The CDR3 spells CASSARWDRERSGEQFF. For the CDR3, the DNA is TGTGCCAGCTCAGCCCGGTGGGACAGAGAAAGGTCCGGTGAGCAGTTCTTC.

The rearrangement links TRBV12-3 or TRBV12-4 to TRBJ2-3, with 7 bases lining up with TRBD1. With 4 bases clipped from V and 3 bases from J, the junction kept 10 bases outside the gene matches. The CDR3 length is 16 residues. The CDR3 nucleotides read TGTGCCAGCAGTTCTCAAGGGGGCTTCTCGACAGATACGCAGTATTTT. Translating it yields CASSSQGGFSTDTQYF.

V and J are TRBV18 and TRBJ2-2; 7 bases are shared with TRBD1. CDR1 KGHSH and CDR2 LQKENI come from the germline V gene. The CDR3 loop spans 17 amino acids. The J segment lost 0 bases and the V segment lost 6 bases, leaving 10 bases of the junction unmatched. CDR3 coding DNA: TGTGCCAGCTCGCACATTGCCGGGACAGCGAACACCGGGGAGCTGTTTTTT. This encodes CASSHIAGTANTGELFF.

There are many counts of this clonotype. V and J are TRBV7-9 and TRBJ2-1, with 9 bases aligning to TRBD2. Trimming at V came to 1 base and at J to 5 bases, leaving 3 bases not matched to a gene. CDR1 SEHNR and CDR2 FQNEAQ come from the germline V gene (reference sequence). The CDR3 has 15 amino acids. CDR3 residues: CASSLGGRDNNEQFF. In DNA form, the CDR3 reads TGTGCCAGCAGCTTAGGCGGGAGGGACAACAATGAGCAGTTCTTC.